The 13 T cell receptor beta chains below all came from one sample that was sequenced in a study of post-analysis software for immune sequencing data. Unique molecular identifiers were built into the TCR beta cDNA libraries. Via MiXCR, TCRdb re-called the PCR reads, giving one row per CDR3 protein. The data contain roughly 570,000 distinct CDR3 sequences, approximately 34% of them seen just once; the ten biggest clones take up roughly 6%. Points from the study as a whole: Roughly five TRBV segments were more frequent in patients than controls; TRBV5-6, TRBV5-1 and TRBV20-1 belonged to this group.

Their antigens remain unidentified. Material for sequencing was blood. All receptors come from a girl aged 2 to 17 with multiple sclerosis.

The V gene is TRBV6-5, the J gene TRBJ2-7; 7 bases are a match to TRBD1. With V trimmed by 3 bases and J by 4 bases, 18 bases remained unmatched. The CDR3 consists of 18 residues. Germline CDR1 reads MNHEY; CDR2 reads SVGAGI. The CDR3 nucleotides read TGTGCCAGCAGTTATGGGGGAAAGGGACAGCTGAACCAGTACGAGCAGTACTTC. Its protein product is CASSYGGKGQLNQYEQYF.

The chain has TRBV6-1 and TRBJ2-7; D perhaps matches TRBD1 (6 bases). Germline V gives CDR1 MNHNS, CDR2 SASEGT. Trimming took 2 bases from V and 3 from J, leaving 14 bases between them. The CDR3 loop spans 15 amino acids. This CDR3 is CASSEPSGTSYEQYF. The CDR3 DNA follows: TGTGCCAGCAGTGAACCCTCCGGGACAAGCTACGAGCAGTACTTC.

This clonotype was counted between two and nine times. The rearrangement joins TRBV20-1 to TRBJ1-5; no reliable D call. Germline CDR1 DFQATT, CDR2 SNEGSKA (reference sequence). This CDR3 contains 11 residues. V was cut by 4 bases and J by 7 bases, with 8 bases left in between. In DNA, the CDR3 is TGCAGTGCTAAAAGCTCGCAGCCCCAGCATTTT. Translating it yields CSAKSSQPQHF.

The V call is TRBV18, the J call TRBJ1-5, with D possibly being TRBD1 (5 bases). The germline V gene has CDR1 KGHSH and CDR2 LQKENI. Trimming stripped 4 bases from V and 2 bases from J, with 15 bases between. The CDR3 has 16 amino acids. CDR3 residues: CASSRRDGVGNQPQHF. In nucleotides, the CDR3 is TGTGCCAGCTCACGCCGGGACGGTGTGGGCAATCAGCCCCAGCATTTT.

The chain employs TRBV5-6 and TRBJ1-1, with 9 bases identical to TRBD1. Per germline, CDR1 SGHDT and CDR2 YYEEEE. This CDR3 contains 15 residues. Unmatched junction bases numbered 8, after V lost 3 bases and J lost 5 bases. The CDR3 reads CASSWGDRVFTEAFF. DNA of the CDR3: TGTGCCAGCAGCTGGGGGGACAGGGTATTTACTGAAGCTTTCTTT.

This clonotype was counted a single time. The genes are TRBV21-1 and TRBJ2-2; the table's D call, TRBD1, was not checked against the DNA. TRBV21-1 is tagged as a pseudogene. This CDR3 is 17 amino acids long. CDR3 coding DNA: TGTGCCAGCAGCGAGAAATCCGGGACAGGGGACACCGGGGAGCTGTTTTTT. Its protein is CASSEKSGTGDTGELFF.

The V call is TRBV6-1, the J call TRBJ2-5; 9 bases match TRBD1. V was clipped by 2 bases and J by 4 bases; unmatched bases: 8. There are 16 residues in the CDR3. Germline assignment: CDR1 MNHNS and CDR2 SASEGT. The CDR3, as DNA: TGTGCCAGCAGTGAATTAACAGGGGGCTGGCGAGAGACCCAGTACTTC. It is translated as CASSELTGGWRETQYF.

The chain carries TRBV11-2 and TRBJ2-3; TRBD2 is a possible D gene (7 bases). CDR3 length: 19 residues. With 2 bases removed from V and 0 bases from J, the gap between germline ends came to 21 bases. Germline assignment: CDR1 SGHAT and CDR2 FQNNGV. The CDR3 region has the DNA TGTGCCAGCAGCTTAAGGGGGGGGGGATATTCTTCTAGCACAGATACGCAGTATTTT. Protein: CASSLRGGGYSSSTDTQYF.

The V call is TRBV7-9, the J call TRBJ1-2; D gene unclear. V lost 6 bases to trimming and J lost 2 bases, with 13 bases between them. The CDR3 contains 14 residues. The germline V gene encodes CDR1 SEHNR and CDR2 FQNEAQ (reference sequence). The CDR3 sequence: CASSKRKSNYGYTF. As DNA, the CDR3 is TGTGCCAGCAGTAAGAGAAAGTCAAACTATGGCTACACCTTC.

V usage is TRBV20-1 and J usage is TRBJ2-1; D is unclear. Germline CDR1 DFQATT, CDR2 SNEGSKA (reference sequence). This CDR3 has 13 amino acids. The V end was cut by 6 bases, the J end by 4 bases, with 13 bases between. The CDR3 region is CSAVPPRYNEQFF. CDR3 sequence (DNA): TGCAGTGCAGTCCCGCCCCGGTACAATGAGCAGTTCTTC.

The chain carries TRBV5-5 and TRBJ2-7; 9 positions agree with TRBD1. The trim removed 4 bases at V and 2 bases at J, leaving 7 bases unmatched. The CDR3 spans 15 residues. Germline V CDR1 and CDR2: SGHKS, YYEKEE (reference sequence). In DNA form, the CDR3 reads TGTGCCAGCAGCGGGACAGGGAGAGGGACCTACGAGCAGTACTTC. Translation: CASSGTGRGTYEQYF.

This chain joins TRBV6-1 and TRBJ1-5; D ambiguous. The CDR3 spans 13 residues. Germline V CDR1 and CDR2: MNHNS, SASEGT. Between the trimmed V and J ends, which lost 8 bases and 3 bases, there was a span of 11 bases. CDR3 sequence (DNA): TGTGCCAGCCTAGACGGCTACAATCAGCCCCAGCATTTT. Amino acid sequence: CASLDGYNQPQHF.

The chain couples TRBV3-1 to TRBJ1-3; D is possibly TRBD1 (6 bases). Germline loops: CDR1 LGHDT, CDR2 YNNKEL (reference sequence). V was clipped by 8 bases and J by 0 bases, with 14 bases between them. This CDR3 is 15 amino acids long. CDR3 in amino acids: CASGPTGSSGNTIYF. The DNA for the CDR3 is TGTGCCAGCGGACCTACAGGGAGCTCTGGAAACACCATATATTTT.